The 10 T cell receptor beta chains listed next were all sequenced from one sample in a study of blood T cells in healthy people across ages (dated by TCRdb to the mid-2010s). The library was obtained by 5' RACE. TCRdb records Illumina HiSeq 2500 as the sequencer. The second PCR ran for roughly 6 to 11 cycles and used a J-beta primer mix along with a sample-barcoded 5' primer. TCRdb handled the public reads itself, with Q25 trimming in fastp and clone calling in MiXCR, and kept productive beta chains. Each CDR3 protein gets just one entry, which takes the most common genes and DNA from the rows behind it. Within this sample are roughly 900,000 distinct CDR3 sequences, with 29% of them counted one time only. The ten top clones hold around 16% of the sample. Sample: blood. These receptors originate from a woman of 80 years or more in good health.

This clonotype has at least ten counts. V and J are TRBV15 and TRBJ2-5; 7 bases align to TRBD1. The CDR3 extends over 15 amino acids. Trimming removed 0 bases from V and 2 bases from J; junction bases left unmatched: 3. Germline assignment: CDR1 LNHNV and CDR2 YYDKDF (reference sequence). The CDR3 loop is CATSRDMGQQETQYF. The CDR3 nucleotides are TGTGCCACCAGCAGAGATATGGGACAGCAAGAGACCCAGTACTTC.

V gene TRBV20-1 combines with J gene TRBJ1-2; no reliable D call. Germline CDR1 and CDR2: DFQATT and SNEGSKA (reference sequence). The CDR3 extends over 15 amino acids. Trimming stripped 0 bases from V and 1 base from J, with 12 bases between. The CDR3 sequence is CSARDRGENNYGYTF. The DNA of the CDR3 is TGCAGTGCTAGAGATCGTGGGGAGAATAACTATGGCTACACCTTC.

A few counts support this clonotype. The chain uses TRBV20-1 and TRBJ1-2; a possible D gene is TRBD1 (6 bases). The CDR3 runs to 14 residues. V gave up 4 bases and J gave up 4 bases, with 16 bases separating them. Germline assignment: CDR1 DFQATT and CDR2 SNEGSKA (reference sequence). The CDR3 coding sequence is TGCAGTGCTACGAGACAGGACAACCTCTATGGCTACACCTTC. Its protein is CSATRQDNLYGYTF.

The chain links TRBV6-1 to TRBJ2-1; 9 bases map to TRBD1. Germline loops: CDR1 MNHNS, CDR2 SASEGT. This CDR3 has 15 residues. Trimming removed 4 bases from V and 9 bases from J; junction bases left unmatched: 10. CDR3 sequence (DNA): TGTGCCAGCAGTGTCCCGGGACAGGGATTCACTGAGCAGTTCTTC. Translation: CASSVPGQGFTEQFF.

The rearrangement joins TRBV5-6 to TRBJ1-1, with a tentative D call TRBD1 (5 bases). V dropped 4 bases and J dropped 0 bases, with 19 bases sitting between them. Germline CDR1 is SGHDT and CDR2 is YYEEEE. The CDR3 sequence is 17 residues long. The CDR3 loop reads CASSHRGWAVLNTEAFF. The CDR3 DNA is TGTGCCAGCAGCCACCGGGGCTGGGCAGTCTTGAACACTGAAGCTTTCTTT.

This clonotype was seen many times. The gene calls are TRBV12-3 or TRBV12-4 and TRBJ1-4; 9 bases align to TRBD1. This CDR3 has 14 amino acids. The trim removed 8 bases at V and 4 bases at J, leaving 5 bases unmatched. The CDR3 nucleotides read TGTGCCAGCTCGCCGGGACAGGGTAATGAAAAACTGTTTTTT. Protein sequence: CASSPGQGNEKLFF.

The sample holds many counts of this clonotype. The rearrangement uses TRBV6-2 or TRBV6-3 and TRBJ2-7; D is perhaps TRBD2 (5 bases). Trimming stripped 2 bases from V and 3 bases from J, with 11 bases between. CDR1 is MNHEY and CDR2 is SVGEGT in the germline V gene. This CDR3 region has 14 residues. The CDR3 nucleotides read TGTGCCAGCAGTTACGTGGGTGGAGGCTACGAGCAGTACTTC. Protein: CASSYVGGGYEQYF.

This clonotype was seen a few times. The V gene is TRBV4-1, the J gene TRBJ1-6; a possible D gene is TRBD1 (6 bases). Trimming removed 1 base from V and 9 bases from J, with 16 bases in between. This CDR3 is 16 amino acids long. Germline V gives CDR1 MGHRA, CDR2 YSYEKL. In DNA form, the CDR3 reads TGCGCCAGCAGCCAAGGACCGGGACACAGTATTTCACCCCTCCACTTT. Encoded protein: CASSQGPGHSISPLHF.

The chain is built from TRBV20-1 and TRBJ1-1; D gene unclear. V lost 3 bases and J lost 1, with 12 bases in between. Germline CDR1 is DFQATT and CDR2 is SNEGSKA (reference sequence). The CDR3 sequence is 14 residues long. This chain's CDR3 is CSASPRMGNTEAFF. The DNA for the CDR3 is TGCAGTGCTAGCCCAAGGATGGGGAACACTGAAGCTTTCTTT.

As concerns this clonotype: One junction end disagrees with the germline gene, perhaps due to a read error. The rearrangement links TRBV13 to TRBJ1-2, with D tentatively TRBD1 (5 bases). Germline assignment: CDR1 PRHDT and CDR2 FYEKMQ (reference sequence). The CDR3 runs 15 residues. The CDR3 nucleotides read TGTGCCAGCAGCTTAGCAGGGCCGACGGGGTATGGCCACACCTTC. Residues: CASSLAGPTGYGHTF.